Each of the 21 T cell receptor beta chains below was sequenced from the same sample in a study of T cells expressing NK-cell markers. TCRdb reanalyzed the 5' RACE reads and collapses them to one entry per CDR3 protein, without DNA. Here the sample table reports roughly 110,000 distinct CDR3 sequences. Source material: blood T cells: a sorted CD56 or NKG2C T cell subset, CD4+ or CD8+ T cells, or bulk PBMC T cells (not recorded which). Receptor source: a woman aged 18-70 years in good health.

V usage is TRBV7-9 and J usage is TRBJ2-7; TCRdb's D gene call, TRBD2, goes unchecked for lack of DNA. CDR1 is SEHNR and CDR2 is FQNEAQ in the germline V gene (reference sequence). The CDR3 consists of 17 residues. The chain's CDR3 is CASSPSPWAHELREQYF.

This sequence joins TRBV5-6 and TRBJ2-2. Looked up from germline, CDR1 is SGHDT and CDR2 is YYEEEE. The CDR3 sequence is 14 residues long. The CDR3: CASSFRYYTGELFF.

The rearrangement joins TRBV2 to TRBJ2-1; the D call of TRBD1 rests on TCRdb alone, since no DNA is present to check it. Germline lookup yields CDR1 SNHLY and CDR2 FYNNEI. This CDR3 comprises 14 residues. CDR3 protein: CASSFPLTGNEQFF.

The genes are TRBV5-1 and TRBJ1-1. Germline V gene data show CDR1 as SGHRS and CDR2 as YFSETQ. CDR3 length: 13 amino acids. CDR3 region: CASMFAVNTEAFF.

The rearrangement links TRBV6-2 or TRBV6-3 to TRBJ2-7; TCRdb calls TRBD2, which cannot be checked without DNA. The CDR3 totals 15 residues. Germline values: CDR1 MNHEY, CDR2 SVGEGT. CDR3: CASSDLPGGAYEQYF.

The chain has TRBV29-1 and TRBJ2-5. Per germline, CDR1 SQVTM and CDR2 ANQGSEA. This CDR3 contains 15 residues. This CDR3 reads CSVEDTIGVWETQYF.

This sequence joins TRBV7-2 and TRBJ2-3. The V gene's germline CDR1 is SGHTA and CDR2 FQGNSA. This CDR3 has 15 amino acids. The CDR3 spells CASSLIKGSTDTQYF.

This chain connects TRBV29-1 to TRBJ2-5; absent DNA, TCRdb's TRBD1 call cannot be checked. Looked up from germline, CDR1 is SQVTM and CDR2 is ANQGSEA. CDR3 length: 13 amino acids. Here the CDR3 reads CSAGQTGQETQYF.

The chain employs TRBV6-2 or TRBV6-3 and TRBJ1-5. This CDR3 has 13 residues. Germline CDR1 is MNHEY and CDR2 is SVGEGT. This chain's CDR3 is CASSLEEDQPQHF.

The J gene is TRBJ2-3, the V gene TRBV7-9; TCRdb lists TRBD1, though no DNA is available to test this call. In germline, CDR1 is SEHNR, CDR2 FQNEAQ (reference sequence). The length of the CDR3 is 15 residues. This CDR3 is CASSTGTGPGDTQYF.

The chain is built from TRBV24-1 and TRBJ1-1; as DNA is missing, the TRBD1 call by TCRdb cannot be tested. Germline V gene data show CDR1 as KGHDR and CDR2 as SFDVKD. CDR3 length: 13 residues. The CDR3: CATRVGDNTEAFF.

The chain uses TRBV4-1 and TRBJ2-1; no DNA is available, so the TRBD2 call from TCRdb remains unchecked. The CDR3 has 15 residues. Germline CDR1 reads MGHRA; CDR2 reads YSYEKL. CDR3: CASSQVQGLYNEQFF.

The chain is built from TRBV28 and TRBJ2-1; absent DNA, TCRdb's TRBD1 call cannot be checked. The germline V gene encodes CDR1 MDHEN and CDR2 SYDVKM. The CDR3 totals 16 residues. CDR3: CASSARRGQGGQEQFF.

The chain couples TRBV12-3 or TRBV12-4 to TRBJ2-1; the D call of TRBD1 rests on TCRdb alone, since no DNA is present to check it. CDR3 size: 13 residues. The CDR3 is CASTPQVVNEQFF.

This chain joins TRBV20-1 and TRBJ1-3; TCRdb calls TRBD1, which cannot be checked without DNA. Germline CDR1 is DFQATT and CDR2 is SNEGSKA (reference sequence). This CDR3 has 14 amino acids. CDR3 protein: CSARDLGAQNTIYF.

The rearrangement links TRBV28 to TRBJ2-3; TCRdb picks TRBD2, but there is no DNA to check that call. The germline gives CDR1 MDHEN, CDR2 SYDVKM. CDR3 length: 16 residues. The CDR3 loop reads CASSPGLAGGTDTQYF.

The genes are TRBV6-1 and TRBJ2-7; TCRdb reports TRBD1, a call that lacks DNA to check it against. Per germline, CDR1 MNHNS and CDR2 SASEGT. This CDR3 spans 15 amino acids. CDR3 region: CASSPTVGGGYEQYF.

The J gene is TRBJ2-1, the V gene TRBV28; TCRdb selects TRBD2, and the lack of DNA leaves this call unchecked. Germline CDR1 is MDHEN and CDR2 is SYDVKM. The CDR3 spans 16 residues. The chain's CDR3 is CASSLRGSGRVNEQFF.

The rearrangement links TRBV4-1 to TRBJ2-1; absent DNA, TCRdb's TRBD2 call cannot be checked. The germline CDR1 and CDR2 sequences are MGHRA and YSYEKL. This CDR3 has 15 amino acids. The CDR3 sequence: CASSPILAGGGEQFF.

J is TRBJ2-7 and V is TRBV27; checking the TCRdb D call of TRBD2 is not possible without DNA. CDR3 size: 16 residues. Per germline, CDR1 MNHEY and CDR2 SMNVEV (reference sequence). CDR3 residues: CASSLGLAGARLQQYF.

The chain uses TRBV20-1 and TRBJ2-1; TCRdb's D call of TRBD1 is untestable without DNA. This CDR3 has 16 amino acids. Germline lookup yields CDR1 DFQATT and CDR2 SNEGSKA (reference sequence). The CDR3: CSARPGTDALWNEQFF.